This T cell receptor beta chain derives from a study of shared clonotypes between healthy human individuals. The V and J ends lost 6 bases and 9 bases respectively, with 15 bases between them. The CDR3 spans 11 residues. Germline V gives CDR1 DFQATT, CDR2 SNEGSKA (reference sequence). Only in-frame clones appear in the TCRdb table, and some are missing; sequencing was by immunoSEQ multiplex PCR. The data show millions of clones, with approximately 92% seen just once and more than 0.12% held by the top ten. In its sample, this clone was seen once. The donor cohort consisted entirely of Caucasian adults residing in Nashville, Tennessee. Investigators divided CD4+ cells into CD45RA+ naive and CD45RA-negative memory subsets.

This receptor was obtained from a man younger than 35 in good health. This chain uses TRBV20-1 with TRBJ2-7; D may be TRBD2 (5 bases). Sequencing was performed on naive CD4+ T cells sorted from blood. The subset was: CD45RA+ positively selected. The CDR3 DNA is TGCAGTGCCACTCCACTAGACGTGCAGTACTTC. As protein: CSATPLDVQYF.